Given below is one T cell receptor beta chain in context. Its antigen is as yet unknown. This entry comes from a study of CD8 T cells in ankylosing spondylitis. Study-level results: Past studies reported some motif variants in reactive arthritis synovial fluid and blood. Seemingly distinctive of ankylosing spondylitis blood was a TCR beta motif formed by eight highly homologous variants.

A quantitative 5'-RACE method, one with molecular barcodes, was used to make TCR beta libraries. MiXCR was run by TCRdb on the 5' RACE reads, yielding one entry per CDR3 protein. The sample carries fewer than 500,000 distinct CDR3 sequences, around 26% recorded once. The CDR3 spans 19 residues. Germline values: CDR1 SGHAT, CDR2 FQDESV (reference sequence). Trimming removed 1 base at V and 2 bases at J, with 21 bases between. This sequence was found in a male donor with ankylosing spondylitis. The sequenced material came from blood, either unsorted or a sorted T cell fraction (not recorded which). This rearrangement joins TRBV11-1 to TRBJ2-1; a possible D gene is TRBD1 (6 bases). The CDR3 DNA follows: TGTGCCAGCAGCTTAGGGGTGGGGGACATCCTTTACCCCTACAATGAGCAGTTCTTC. This sequence encodes CASSLGVGDILYPYNEQFF.